The rows below give T cell receptor beta chains drawn from one sample of a study of monozygotic twins with inflammatory bowel disease. TCRdb re-called the 5' RACE reads and gives one entry per CDR3 protein, without DNA. The listing contains some 450,000 distinct CDR3 sequences. The sequenced sample was blood. Source of these receptors: a human donor with ulcerative colitis or Crohn's disease, or a healthy co-twin of an affected twin (not recorded which). The CDR3 runs from the conserved cysteine through the conserved F or W. Each record gives: CDR3 length, J gene, V gene, CDR3 protein.

14	TRBJ1-4	TRBV2	CASSQTGSREKLFF
13	TRBJ2-7	TRBV27	CASKGGGSYEQYF
15	TRBJ2-5	TRBV5-1	CASSFLGASGETQYF
14	TRBJ2-7	TRBV25-1	CASSDTRGAYEQYF
13	TRBJ1-1	TRBV10-3	CAITGTGNTEAFF
12	TRBJ2-1	TRBV5-1	CASSLISNEQFF
13	TRBJ1-6	TRBV12-3/TRBV12-4	CASSWDRNSPLHF
15	TRBJ2-1	TRBV19	CASSLDETVYNEQFF
13	TRBJ2-1	TRBV5-1	CARIAVIYNEQFF
15	TRBJ1-4	TRBV5-1	CASSLQGETNEKLFF
16	TRBJ2-1	TRBV12-3/TRBV12-4	CASRRDSSSSYNEQFF
13	TRBJ2-7	TRBV6-1	CASKFRRSYEQYF
16	TRBJ2-7	TRBV20-1	CSASRASGGPSYEQYF
12	TRBJ2-2	TRBV12-3/TRBV12-4	CASRAGTGELFF
14	TRBJ2-2	TRBV29-1	CSVAAPSNTGELFF
15	TRBJ2-1	TRBV10-3	CAISESGGIYNEQFF
13	TRBJ1-4	TRBV3-1	CASQRGDNEKLFF
15	TRBJ1-2	TRBV5-6	CASSLGLTEIYGYTF
16	TRBJ2-1	TRBV20-1	CSARGGLAGGGNEQFF
15	TRBJ2-7	TRBV28	CASISRGHNYYEQYF
15	TRBJ2-5	TRBV7-3	CASSFSGTSGETQYF
14	TRBJ2-1	TRBV20-1	CSAAGLGIVNEQFF
14	TRBJ1-3	TRBV4-2	CASSPPGQGNTIYF
12	TRBJ1-2	TRBV3-1	CASSPDHYGYTF
15	TRBJ2-1	TRBV20-1	CSAPEGGDTYNEQFF
14	TRBJ1-3	TRBV9	CASSVTEFGNTIYF
15	TRBJ2-1	TRBV10-3	CAINGEASSYNEQFF
12	TRBJ1-3	TRBV20-1	CSARVPGTTIYF
14	TRBJ1-2	TRBV12-3/TRBV12-4	CASNPLGGPAAHTF
15	TRBJ2-1	TRBV9	CASSLLAGMFNEQFF
16	TRBJ2-1	TRBV19	CASSAPRQAHYNEQFF
17	TRBJ1-6	TRBV20-1	CSARDKEASSYNSPLHF
17	TRBJ2-2	TRBV5-1	CASSWIKPGQGTGELFF
15	TRBJ2-2	TRBV6-1	CTSSETPSFNGELFF
18	TRBJ2-3	TRBV7-3	CASSLTAASGGSTDTQYF
13	TRBJ2-7	TRBV20-1	CSASERTWGEQYF
14	TRBJ2-5	TRBV5-6	CASSFFRGSETQYF
14	TRBJ2-1	TRBV5-6	CASTPYSSYNEQFF
14	TRBJ2-3	TRBV20-1	CSARSGGPGDTQYF
15	TRBJ2-1	TRBV4-2	CASRLTSSNYNEQFF
16	TRBJ2-3	TRBV15	CATSRTRAGGTDTQYF
14	TRBJ1-6	TRBV12-3/TRBV12-4	CASSLTGKNSPLHF
14	TRBJ2-1	TRBV30	CAWSIGTGLSEQFF
14	TRBJ2-7	TRBV7-9	CASSPGTGIYEQYF